These 11 T cell receptor beta chains came from one sample sequenced in a study of response to subunit inactivated influenza vaccine (dated by TCRdb to the late 2010s). The library was generated by RT-PCR. The listed sequencing device is Illumina HiSeq 2500. TCRdb reran the public reads through fastp at Q25 and MiXCR, keeping productive beta chains. Every CDR3 protein is listed once, alongside the most common genes and DNA of its rows. The sample table holds around 570,000 distinct CDR3 sequences, of which around 11% were seen once. The ten largest clones add up to approximately 11% of the sample. The same data also contributed to another study, on T cells expressing NK-cell markers. That second report states: TCR beta cDNA libraries were prepared using 5'RACE template switching, which introduced a universal primer site and unique molecular identifiers.

The sample was PBMCs from blood, taken on the day of vaccination. Source of these receptors: a man aged 45 to 65 who received an inactivated influenza vaccine. Donor details come from another sample of the same person, matched by shared clones.

This clonotype was detected ten times or more. One junction end does not reproduce the germline sequence, and a read error may be involved. This chain connects TRBV29-1 to TRBJ2-5; TRBD2 is a possible D gene (7 bases). The CDR3 runs 13 residues. From germline, CDR1 is SQVTM and CDR2 ANQGSEA. CDR3 nucleotide sequence: TGCAGCGTTGAAGATCAGTTCCGGGGGGCGAACCACTTC. Its translation: CSVEDQFRGANHF.

This clonotype was counted many times. Relative to the germline gene, one junction end is altered; a read error may explain this. The rearrangement joins TRBV5-1 to TRBJ2-5; 7 nucleotides agree with TRBD2. This CDR3 spans 14 amino acids. CDR1 SGHRS and CDR2 YFSETQ come from the germline V gene. The CDR3 sequence: CASSLGGVQETQYF. The CDR3 region has the DNA TGTGCCAGCAGTTTGGGGGGGGTTCAAGAGACCCAGTACTTC.

CDR3 region: CASSLLTGTGGSEQYF. DNA of the CDR3: TGTGCCAGCAGCTTATTAACCGGGACAGGGGGCTCTGAGCAGTACTTC. The chain employs TRBV7-2 and TRBJ2-7, with 12 positions matching TRBD1. This CDR3 is built from 16 residues. The V and J ends lost 2 bases and 7 bases, in that order; junction bases with no gene match: 9. CDR1 and CDR2 from the germline V gene are SGHTA and FQGNSA.

Ten or more counts support this clonotype. The V gene is TRBV10-3, the J gene TRBJ2-3; D may be TRBD2 (6 bases). The CDR3 is made up of 14 amino acids. From germline, CDR1 is ENHRY and CDR2 SYGVKD. Trimming removed 3 bases at V and 8 bases at J, with 15 bases between. CDR3 region: CAISDLTSSGTQYF. DNA of the CDR3: TGTGCCATCAGTGATCTCACTAGCTCGGGTACGCAGTATTTT.

In its sample, this clonotype was seen a few times. The chain joins TRBV3-1 to TRBJ2-1, with a tentative D call TRBD2 (7 bases). Trimming pared 4 bases from V and 7 bases from J, leaving 14 bases between. The CDR3 has 14 residues. Germline V CDR1 and CDR2: LGHDT, YNNKEL (reference sequence). In DNA, the CDR3 is TGTGCCAGCAGCCGTCGGGGGGCGGGGAATGAGCAGTTCTTC. Translation: CASSRRGAGNEQFF.

This clonotype was recorded many times. The genes are TRBV4-3 and TRBJ2-4; 8 bases fit TRBD1. Germline CDR1 LGHNA, CDR2 YSLEER. V was clipped by 0 bases and J by 1 base; unmatched bases: 11. The CDR3 is made up of 19 amino acids. The CDR3 reads CASSQDFGQGLQAKNIQYF. CDR3 coding DNA: TGCGCCAGCAGCCAAGATTTCGGACAGGGCCTTCAGGCCAAAAACATTCAGTACTTC.

The V and J genes are TRBV25-1 and TRBJ2-7, with D possibly called TRBD1 or TRBD2 (6 bases each). Germline loops: CDR1 MGHDK, CDR2 SYGVNS. The CDR3 is 15 amino acids. Trimming pared 4 bases from V and 4 bases from J, leaving 17 bases between. The CDR3 nucleotides read TGTGCCAGCAGTGGGATGGGGGGCCAAGGGTACGAGCAGTACTTC. Protein sequence: CASSGMGGQGYEQYF.

This sequence joins TRBV5-1 and TRBJ2-3; 9 nucleotides match TRBD2. The CDR3 has 16 residues. V lost 0 bases, J lost 4 bases, and 6 bases stayed unmatched. Germline assignment: CDR1 SGHRS and CDR2 YFSETQ. DNA for the CDR3: TGCGCCAGCAGCTTGGCCGGGACTAGCACCTCAGATACGCAGTATTTT. It translates to CASSLAGTSTSDTQYF. Together with reference TRBV5-1 and TRBJ2-3, the CDR3 gives the full variable domain: KAGVTQTPRYLIKTRGQQVTLSCSPISGHRSVSWYQQTPGQGLQFLFEYFSETQRNKGNFPGRFSGRQFSNSRSEMNVSTLELGDSALYLCASSLAGTSTSDTQYFGPGTRLTVL.

This clonotype was seen only a few times. V gene TRBV15 combines with J gene TRBJ1-1, with D possibly TRBD1 on 6 matching bases. This CDR3 contains 14 residues. Germline CDR1 and CDR2: LNHNV and YYDKDF (reference sequence). Trimming cost V 5 bases and J 2 bases, with 12 bases left between them. The CDR3 bases are TGTGCCACCAGCTTACAGGGATTCAACACTGAAGCTTTCTTT. Translation gives CATSLQGFNTEAFF.

This clonotype was observed a handful of times. The chain employs TRBV24-1 and TRBJ2-1; 7 nucleotides align to TRBD2. From germline, CDR1 is KGHDR and CDR2 SFDVKD. The CDR3 runs 16 residues. V lost 4 bases and J lost 6; bases outside the gene matches: 11. In DNA form, the CDR3 reads TGTGCCACCAGTGACGTGCTAGCGGAAGGTTTCAATGAGCAGTTCTTC. Amino acids: CATSDVLAEGFNEQFF.

The chain couples TRBV27 to TRBJ2-3; 11 bases are shared with TRBD2. The CDR3 covers 17 residues. With 2 bases clipped from V and 3 bases from J, the junction kept 7 bases outside the gene matches. Per germline, CDR1 MNHEY and CDR2 SMNVEV (reference sequence). The CDR3 here is CASSLLLAGVGTDTQYF. The CDR3 coding sequence is TGTGCCAGCAGTTTACTACTAGCGGGAGTAGGTACAGATACGCAGTATTTT.